This T cell receptor (delta chain) was obtained from a study of Vδ1+ human thymocytes (dated by TCRdb to between 2017 and 2018). For the wider study: As a data resource, the study described the mRNA-level TRG and TRD CDR3 repertoires found in highly purified Vdelta1+ thymocytes taken from young children. The multiplex-based CDR3 amplicon strategy had previously been validated against 5'RACE-based CDR3 amplicon generation methods. What the work shows at the level of the full study, not this receptor alone: Many TRG clonotypes were found to be shared between donors (up to about 7x10^3), whereas TRD repertoires were found to be essentially private (max about 120 shared). Thymic TRG and TRD repertoires appeared highly polyclonal with Gaussian CDR3 length distributions, unlike oligoclonal peripheral blood repertoires. Because unexpected Vdelta2 sequences could lead to misinterpretation of bulk repertoire data, the authors recommended using highly purified populations and validating at the single-cell level. Even though sort purity was high, about 20% of thymic TRD sequences were Vdelta2 (and few were Vdelta3), which was not the case for the peripheral blood Vdelta1+ controls. No clustering by age or sex was observed, so analyses did not stratify donors by these variables.

V ends up 2 bases short and J 0 bases short, with an unmatched junction base count of 21. From its cysteine to its phenylalanine, the CDR3 spans 23 amino acids. The only DNA kept is the CDR3, 69 bases in frame from the first base. Based on the germline V gene, the CDR1 and CDR2 sequences are TSWWSYY and QGS. Thymic samples were depleted of alphabeta T cells, then CD3+ TCRVdelta1+ TCRVdelta2- thymocytes were FACS-sorted. A purity of roughly 96% to 99.6% was achieved for sorted Vdelta1+ thymocytes. Thymic specimens were obtained from roughly eight paediatric patients, aged from roughly 5 days to 16 months, who were undergoing corrective cardiac surgery. The thymic tissue was dispersed, and mononuclear cells were isolated using a Histopaque-1077 density gradient. Staining used anti-TCRVdelta1 clone TS8.2, anti-TCRVdelta2 clone B6, anti-CD3 clone HIT3a and anti-TCRalphabeta clone IP26 antibodies. This clone was counted a few times. The target of this receptor is not known. No much larger clone exists at a distance of one base, and base qualities are not known.

RNA extraction was performed with the RNeasy mini kit, and reverse transcription was done with Superscript III. Multiplex PCR was used to generate CDR3 amplicons, with pooled V-gene forward primers and a constant-region reverse primer carrying Illumina adaptor overhangs. After gel purification, the amplicons were indexed with Nextera index primers during around 8 additional PCR cycles and then purified using AMPure XP beads. Libraries were sequenced on an Illumina MiSeq with paired-end 250 bp reads, dual indexing and around 20% PhiX spike-in. In the original analysis: Read quality was checked with FastQC, and TRG read pairs were merged using ea-utils fastq-join. IMGT/HighV-QUEST was used to annotate sequences, retaining only productive sequences with an unambiguous V-gene assignment, and each clonotype was defined by an identical CDR3 sequence. For downstream analysis, the tools were VDJtools 1.1.1, tcR 2.2.3, Treemap and vegan Shannon diversity in R 3.4.4. TCRdb recomputed clones from the public reads with CATT; identical DNA rows were then combined. It is TCRdb's table, rather than the study itself, that gives the V and J calls and clone size. The table for this sample lists under 25,000 delta-chain clones; roughly 8% of them were counted only once. Just under 1% of the sample is held by the ten biggest clonotypes.

The receptor was isolated from a child under three years old who had congenital heart surgery. The chain is encoded by TRDV1 joined to TRDJ1; TRDD3 matches 13 bases in the middle. The sequenced material came from Vdelta1+ gamma-delta thymocytes from the thymus. Read against the paper, the sample's cell subset or site label means: FACS-sorted CD3+ TCRalphabeta- TCRVdelta1+ TCRVdelta2- thymocytes. The DNA is as follows: TGTGCTCTTGGGGAATTTGAAAACTTCCTACTGGGGGATACGCTTGGGTACACCGATAAACTCATCTTT. Protein translation: CALGEFENFLLGDTLGYTDKLIF.